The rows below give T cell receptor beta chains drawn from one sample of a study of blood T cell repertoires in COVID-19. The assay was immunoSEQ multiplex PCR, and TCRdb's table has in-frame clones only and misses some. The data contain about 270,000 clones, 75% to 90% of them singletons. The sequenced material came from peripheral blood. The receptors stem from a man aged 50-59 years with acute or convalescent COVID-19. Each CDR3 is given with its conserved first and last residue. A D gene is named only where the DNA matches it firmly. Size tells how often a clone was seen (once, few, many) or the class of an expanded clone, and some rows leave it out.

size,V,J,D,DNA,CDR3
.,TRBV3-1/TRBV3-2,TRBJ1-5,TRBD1,TGTGCCAGCAGCCAGCGACAGGGGAGCAATCAGCCCCAGCATTTT,CASSQRQGSNQPQHF
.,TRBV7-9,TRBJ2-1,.,TGTGCCAGCAGCCCCTTCCAGGGAAATGAGCAGTTCTTC,CASSPFQGNEQFF
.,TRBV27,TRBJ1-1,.,TGTGCCAGCAGTTTGGAGGGGAGCACTGAAGCTTTCTTT,CASSLEGSTEAFF
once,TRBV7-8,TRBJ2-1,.,TGTGCCAGCAGCACAGGGGGGGTCCGGGGGAAGCAGTTCTTC,CASSTGGVRGKQFF
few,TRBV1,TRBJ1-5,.,TGCACCAGCAGCCACTTCGACAGGGCCGGGAGCAATCAGCCCCAGCATTTT,CTSSHFDRAGSNQPQHF
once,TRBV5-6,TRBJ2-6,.,TGTGCCAGCAGCTGGGAGTCTGGGGCCAACGTCCTGACTTTC,CASSWESGANVLTF
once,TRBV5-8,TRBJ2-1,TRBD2,TGTGCCAGCAGCTTGTCCGGGACTAGCTTTAATGAGCAGTTCTTC,CASSLSGTSFNEQFF
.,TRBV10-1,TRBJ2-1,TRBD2,TGCGCCAGCAGCACGGGGAGCGGGGGCTACAATGAGCAGTTCTTC,CASSTGSGGYNEQFF
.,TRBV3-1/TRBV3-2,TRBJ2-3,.,TGTGCCAGCAGCCAGCGGCCCACAGATACGCAGTATTTT,CASSQRPTDTQYF
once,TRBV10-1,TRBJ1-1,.,TGCGCCAGCAGTGAGATTGGGGGCGTTGCTTTCTTT,CASSEIGGVAFF
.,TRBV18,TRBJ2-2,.,TGTGCCAGCTCACCGGGGGCCGCGAACACCGGGGAGCTGTTTTTT,CASSPGAANTGELFF
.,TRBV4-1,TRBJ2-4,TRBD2,TGCGCCAGCAGCCCTAGCGGGGGGCCGGACATTCAGTACTTC,CASSPSGGPDIQYF
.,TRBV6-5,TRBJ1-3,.,TGTGCCAGCAGTTATAACAGGGCGACGGGAAACACCATATATTTT,CASSYNRATGNTIYF
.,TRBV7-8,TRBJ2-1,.,TGTGCCAGCAGCTTAGGGGCGCGGGGTGAGCAGTTCTTC,CASSLGARGEQFF
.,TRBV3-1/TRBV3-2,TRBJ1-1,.,TGTGCCAGCAGCCAAGACAGGGCAAGAGCTTTCTTT,CASSQDRARAFF
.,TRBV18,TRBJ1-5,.,TGTGCCAGCTCACCGGCGGGGGCGTTGGGCAATCAGCCCCAGCATTTT,CASSPAGALGNQPQHF
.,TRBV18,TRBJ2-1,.,TGTGCCAGCTCACCGCAGGGGAGTGGGTACAATGAGCAGTTCTTC,CASSPQGSGYNEQFF
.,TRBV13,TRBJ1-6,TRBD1,TGTGCCAGCAGCTTGGCGGGACAGGATTCACCCCTCCACTTT,CASSLAGQDSPLHF
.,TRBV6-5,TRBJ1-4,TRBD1,TGTGCCAGCATCCCGGGACAGCGTAATGAAAAACTGTTTTTT,CASIPGQRNEKLFF
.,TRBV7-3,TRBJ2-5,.,TGTGCCAGCAGCTCCGGACATGACGGAGAGACCCAGTACTTC,CASSSGHDGETQYF
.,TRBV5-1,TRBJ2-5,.,TGCGCCAGCAGCTTGGCCGGGTATCAGACCCAGTACTTC,CASSLAGYQTQYF